Listed below are T cell receptor beta chains from one sample, sequenced in a study of T-cell reconstitution after alpha-beta-depleted transplantation in children. From the PCR reads, TCRdb called clonotypes with MiXCR, one entry per CDR3 protein. The sample lists about 540,000 distinct CDR3 sequences; around 18% were seen once. The specimen comprised PBMCs from the stem cell graft donor, sampled from the stem cell graft. These receptors came from a human donor who donated a stem cell graft to a child with acute lymphoblastic leukemia. Each CDR3 is given with its conserved first and last residue. Fields, in order: clone size, J gene, D gene, V gene, CDR3 protein, CDR3 DNA. A D gene is named only where the DNA matches it firmly. Clone size appears in some rows only: once, few, many, or a class for an expanded clone.

size: few; J: TRBJ1-3; D: TRBD1; V: TRBV29-1; CDR3: CSIETGGTENTIYF; DNA: TGCAGTATTGAGACAGGGGGCACGGAGAACACCATATATTTT
size: few; J: TRBJ2-7; D: -; V: TRBV7-2; CDR3: CASSLRGFRVEQYF; DNA: TGTGCCAGCAGCTTACGAGGGTTCCGAGTCGAGCAGTACTTC
size: few; J: TRBJ2-7; D: -; V: TRBV3-1; CDR3: CASSQVRDSYEQYF; DNA: TGTGCCAGCAGCCAAGTACGGGACTCCTACGAGCAGTACTTC
size: -; J: TRBJ2-3; D: TRBD2; V: TRBV12-3/TRBV12-4; CDR3: CASTSIAGGRKGTDTQYF; DNA: TGTGCCAGCACCTCGATCGCGGGAGGCCGGAAGGGCACAGATACGCAGTATTTT
size: few; J: TRBJ2-7; D: -; V: TRBV6-1; CDR3: CASSEWAGRTYEQYF; DNA: TGTGCCAGCAGTGAATGGGCAGGGCGAACCTACGAGCAGTACTTC
size: many; J: TRBJ1-1; D: -; V: TRBV5-1; CDR3: CASSFQANTEAFF; DNA: TGCGCCAGCAGCTTTCAGGCAAACACTGAAGCTTTCTTT
size: -; J: TRBJ2-5; D: -; V: TRBV5-1; CDR3: CASSLAGGLETQYF; DNA: TGCGCCAGCAGCTTGGCCGGGGGATTGGAGACCCAGTACTTC
size: -; J: TRBJ2-7; D: TRBD2; V: TRBV4-1; CDR3: CASSQGRGVARWTSGTYEQYF; DNA: TGCGCCAGCAGCCAAGGAAGGGGGGTGGCCAGGTGGACTAGCGGGACCTACGAGCAGTACTTC
size: few; J: TRBJ2-3; D: -; V: TRBV7-9; CDR3: CASSPPETSTDTQYF; DNA: TGTGCCAGCAGCCCACCTGAGACTAGCACAGATACGCAGTATTTT
size: -; J: TRBJ2-7; D: -; V: TRBV7-9; CDR3: CASSLGVNREQYF; DNA: TGTGCCAGCAGCTTAGGGGTTAATAGGGAGCAGTACTTC
size: few; J: TRBJ2-1; D: -; V: TRBV5-1; CDR3: CASSSTGSHNEQFF; DNA: TGCGCCAGCAGCTCAACAGGGTCCCACAATGAGCAGTTCTTC
size: few; J: TRBJ1-2; D: -; V: TRBV11-1; CDR3: CASSFKRGGRGVVDGYTF; DNA: TGTGCCAGCAGCTTTAAGCGGGGAGGACGAGGGGTGGTTGATGGCTACACCTTC
size: -; J: TRBJ2-3; D: TRBD1; V: TRBV27; CDR3: CASNAQGALGDTQYF; DNA: TGTGCCAGCAACGCGCAGGGGGCTCTGGGGGATACGCAGTATTTT
size: -; J: TRBJ2-2; D: -; V: TRBV5-1; CDR3: CASSLAREGGELFF; DNA: TGCGCCAGCAGCTTGGCCCGCGAGGGCGGGGAGCTGTTTTTT
size: few; J: TRBJ1-5; D: -; V: TRBV7-8; CDR3: CASSLLADLNQPQHF; DNA: TGTGCCAGCAGCTTATTGGCCGACCTAAATCAGCCCCAGCATTTT
size: many; J: TRBJ2-1; D: -; V: TRBV7-7; CDR3: CASSAGQTLRDEQFF; DNA: TGTGCCAGCAGCGCGGGACAGACCCTACGGGATGAGCAGTTCTTC
size: many; J: TRBJ2-1; D: TRBD2; V: TRBV10-2; CDR3: CASSGSGSTHEQFF; DNA: TGCGCCAGCAGTGGTAGCGGGAGTACACATGAGCAGTTCTTC
size: few; J: TRBJ2-1; D: -; V: TRBV18; CDR3: CASSPGDYRTAFF; DNA: TGTGCCAGCTCCCCAGGAGATTACAGGACAGCGTTCTTC
size: few; J: TRBJ1-5; D: TRBD1; V: TRBV20-1; CDR3: CSATTGGRNQPQHF; DNA: TGCAGTGCCACAACAGGGGGCCGCAATCAGCCCCAGCATTTT
size: few; J: TRBJ2-3; D: -; V: TRBV5-5; CDR3: CASSRWSGTDTQYF; DNA: TGTGCCAGCAGCCGCTGGTCGGGAACAGATACGCAGTATTTT
size: -; J: TRBJ2-3; D: -; V: TRBV6-1; CDR3: CASSERSGGGPTDTQYF; DNA: TGTGCCAGCAGTGAACGCTCAGGGGGAGGACCCACAGATACGCAGTATTTT
size: few; J: TRBJ2-6; D: TRBD2; V: TRBV30; CDR3: CAWSLSGISGANVLTF; DNA: TGTGCCTGGAGTTTAAGCGGGATCTCTGGGGCCAACGTCCTGACTTTC
size: few; J: TRBJ2-7; D: -; V: TRBV10-3; CDR3: CAIREQGYNEQYF; DNA: TGTGCCATCAGAGAACAGGGTTACAACGAGCAGTACTTC
size: -; J: TRBJ2-2; D: TRBD2; V: TRBV9; CDR3: CASSAGGQVPGELFF; DNA: TGTGCCAGCAGCGCGGGGGGGCAGGTCCCCGGGGAGCTGTTTTTT
size: -; J: TRBJ1-2; D: -; V: TRBV4-2; CDR3: CASSPPDSPYGYTF; DNA: TGTGCCAGCAGCCCTCCGGACAGCCCTTATGGCTACACCTTC
size: -; J: TRBJ2-3; D: -; V: TRBV3-1; CDR3: CASSQDHQVGDTDTQYF; DNA: TGTGCCAGCAGCCAAGATCATCAGGTGGGGGACACAGATACGCAGTATTTT
size: -; J: TRBJ2-7; D: -; V: TRBV4-1; CDR3: CASSRAGAYEQYF; DNA: TGCGCCAGCAGTCGAGCGGGCGCCTACGAGCAGTACTTC
size: few; J: TRBJ2-7; D: TRBD2; V: TRBV5-6; CDR3: CASSLAGRGRIAYEQYF; DNA: TGTGCCAGCAGCTTGGCCGGTCGCGGGAGAATCGCCTACGAGCAGTACTTC
size: -; J: TRBJ2-7; D: -; V: TRBV5-1; CDR3: CASSILGVEQYF; DNA: TGCGCCAGCAGCATACTAGGCGTGGAGCAGTACTTC
size: few; J: TRBJ2-7; D: -; V: TRBV4-1; CDR3: CASSHATGSYEQYF; DNA: TGCGCCAGCAGCCACGCGACAGGCTCCTACGAGCAGTACTTC
size: few; J: TRBJ2-7; D: -; V: TRBV18; CDR3: CASSPWASESYEQYF; DNA: TGTGCCAGCTCACCATGGGCTAGCGAATCCTACGAGCAGTACTTC
size: once; J: TRBJ2-1; D: TRBD1; V: TRBV10-3; CDR3: CAISTGGHNEQFF; DNA: TGTGCCATCAGTACAGGGGGTCACAATGAGCAGTTCTTC
size: few; J: TRBJ2-7; D: TRBD2; V: TRBV5-1; CDR3: CASSLFVREGYEQYF; DNA: TGCGCCAGCAGCTTGTTTGTCAGGGAGGGCTACGAGCAGTACTTC
size: -; J: TRBJ1-1; D: -; V: TRBV29-1; CDR3: CSVEARAGWEAFF; DNA: TGCAGCGTTGAAGCTCGGGCAGGGTGGGAAGCTTTCTTT
size: few; J: TRBJ2-1; D: TRBD1; V: TRBV5-1; CDR3: CASSSPDRGAEQFF; DNA: TGCGCCAGCAGCTCCCCGGACAGGGGTGCGGAGCAGTTCTTC
size: -; J: TRBJ1-5; D: -; V: TRBV4-3; CDR3: CASSQDTDAYQPQHF; DNA: TGCGCCAGCAGCCAAGATACTGACGCCTATCAGCCCCAGCATTTT
size: once; J: TRBJ1-2; D: -; V: TRBV12-3/TRBV12-4; CDR3: CASRLYYGFTF; DNA: TGTGCCAGCAGACTTTATTATGGCTTCACCTTC
size: few; J: TRBJ2-7; D: -; V: TRBV7-3; CDR3: CASSLYRDVTYEQYF; DNA: TGTGCCAGCAGCTTATACCGGGACGTCACCTACGAGCAGTACTTC
size: few; J: TRBJ2-7; D: TRBD2; V: TRBV9; CDR3: CASSVGGRASYEQYF; DNA: TGTGCCAGCAGCGTAGGTGGGAGGGCCTCCTACGAGCAGTACTTC
size: -; J: TRBJ2-7; D: TRBD1; V: TRBV9; CDR3: CASSVVPDRDSSYEQYF; DNA: TGTGCCAGCAGCGTAGTCCCTGACAGGGATAGCTCCTACGAGCAGTACTTC
size: -; J: TRBJ1-1; D: -; V: TRBV5-1; CDR3: CASSGSGWTEAFF; DNA: TGCGCCAGCAGCGGTTCGGGTTGGACTGAAGCTTTCTTT
size: many; J: TRBJ2-1; D: -; V: TRBV12-3/TRBV12-4; CDR3: CASSPGSYNEQFF; DNA: TGTGCCAGCAGCCCGGGGTCCTACAATGAGCAGTTCTTC
size: few; J: TRBJ2-1; D: TRBD2; V: TRBV7-9; CDR3: CASSLRTSGGYNEQFF; DNA: TGTGCCAGCAGCTTACGGACTAGCGGGGGGTACAATGAGCAGTTCTTC
size: many; J: TRBJ2-7; D: TRBD1; V: TRBV6-5; CDR3: CASSYEGQGLAYEQYF; DNA: TGTGCCAGCAGTTACGAGGGACAGGGGCTTGCCTACGAGCAGTACTTC
size: -; J: TRBJ2-1; D: TRBD2; V: TRBV5-1; CDR3: CASRWGSGRDMDDEQFF; DNA: TGCGCCAGCAGATGGGGGAGCGGGAGGGATATGGACGATGAGCAGTTCTTC
size: -; J: TRBJ2-1; D: -; V: TRBV6-5; CDR3: CASSYESVSYNEQFF; DNA: TGTGCCAGCAGTTACGAGTCGGTCTCCTACAATGAGCAGTTCTTC
size: -; J: TRBJ2-6; D: -; V: TRBV5-6; CDR3: CASSFNRLSASGANVLTF; DNA: TGTGCCAGCAGCTTCAACCGATTGTCCGCGTCTGGGGCCAACGTCCTGACTTTC
size: -; J: TRBJ2-6; D: -; V: TRBV29-1; CDR3: CSATTGTGANVLTF; DNA: TGCAGCGCAACAACCGGCACTGGGGCCAACGTCCTGACTTTC
size: few; J: TRBJ1-1; D: TRBD1; V: TRBV10-2; CDR3: CASRAGTGLENTEAFF; DNA: TGCGCCAGCAGAGCCGGGACAGGGCTGGAGAACACTGAAGCTTTCTTT
size: few; J: TRBJ1-2; D: TRBD1; V: TRBV6-1; CDR3: CASRLGTGRGYTF; DNA: TGTGCCAGCAGACTGGGGACAGGCCGGGGCTACACCTTC
size: -; J: TRBJ2-4; D: -; V: TRBV3-1; CDR3: CASSQEVVDIQYF; DNA: TGTGCCAGCAGCCAAGAAGTGGTAGACATTCAGTACTTC
size: few; J: TRBJ2-7; D: -; V: TRBV6-5; CDR3: CASSYSSELEQYF; DNA: TGTGCCAGCAGTTACTCCTCTGAACTCGAGCAGTACTTC
size: few; J: TRBJ2-2; D: -; V: TRBV12-3/TRBV12-4; CDR3: CASSFEENTGELFF; DNA: TGTGCCAGCAGTTTCGAAGAGAACACCGGGGAGCTGTTTTTT